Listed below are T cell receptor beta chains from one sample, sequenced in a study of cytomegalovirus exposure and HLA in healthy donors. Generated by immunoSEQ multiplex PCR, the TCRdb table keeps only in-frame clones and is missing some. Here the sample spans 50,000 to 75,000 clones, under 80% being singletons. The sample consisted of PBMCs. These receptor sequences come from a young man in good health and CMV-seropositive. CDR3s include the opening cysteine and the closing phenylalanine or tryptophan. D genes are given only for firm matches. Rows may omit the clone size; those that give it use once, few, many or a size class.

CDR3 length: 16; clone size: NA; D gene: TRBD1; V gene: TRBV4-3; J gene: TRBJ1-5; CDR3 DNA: TGCGCCAGCAGCCAAGATCTCAGGGGGGGCAATCAGCCCCAGCATTTT; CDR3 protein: CASSQDLRGGNQPQHF
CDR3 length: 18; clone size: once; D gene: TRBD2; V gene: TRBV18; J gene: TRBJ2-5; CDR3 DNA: TGTGCCAGCTCACCTATGGGACTAGCGGGGGGATACCAAGAGACCCAGTACTTC; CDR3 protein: CASSPMGLAGGYQETQYF
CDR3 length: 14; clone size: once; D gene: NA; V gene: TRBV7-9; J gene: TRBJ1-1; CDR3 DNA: TGTGCCAGCAGCTTAGAACAGGGTAAGGCTGAAGCTTTCTTT; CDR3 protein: CASSLEQGKAEAFF
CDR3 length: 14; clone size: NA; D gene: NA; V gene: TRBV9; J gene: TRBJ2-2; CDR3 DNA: TGTGCCAGCAGCGTAACGGTGAACACCGGGGAGCTGTTTTTT; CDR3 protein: CASSVTVNTGELFF
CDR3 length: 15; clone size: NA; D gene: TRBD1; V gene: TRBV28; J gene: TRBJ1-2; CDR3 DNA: TGTGCCAGCAGTAAATCCGGGACAGGGGCCTGGGGCTACACCTTC; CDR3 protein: CASSKSGTGAWGYTF
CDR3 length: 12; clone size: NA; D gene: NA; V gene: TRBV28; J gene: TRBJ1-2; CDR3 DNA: TGTGCCAGCATCGGAGATTCCTATGGCTACCCCTTC; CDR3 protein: CASIGDSYGYPF
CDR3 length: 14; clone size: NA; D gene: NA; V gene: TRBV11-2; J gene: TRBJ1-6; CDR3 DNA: TGTGCCAGCAGCTTAGGCAGGAGGAATTCACCCCTCCACTTT; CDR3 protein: CASSLGRRNSPLHF
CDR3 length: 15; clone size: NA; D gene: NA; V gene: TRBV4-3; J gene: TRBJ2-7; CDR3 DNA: TGCGCCAGCAGCCAAGCGTTTAGGGGCTCCTACGAGCAGTACTTC; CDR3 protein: CASSQAFRGSYEQYF
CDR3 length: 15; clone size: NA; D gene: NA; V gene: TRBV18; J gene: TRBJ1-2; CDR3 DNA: TGTGCCAGCTCACCTGACATGGTTGACAACTATGGCTACACCTTC; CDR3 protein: CASSPDMVDNYGYTF
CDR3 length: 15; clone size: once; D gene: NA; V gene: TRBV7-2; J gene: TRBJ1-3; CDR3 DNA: TGTGCCAGCAGCTTAGCGGGGCAGGGGAGAAACACCATATATTTT; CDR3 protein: CASSLAGQGRNTIYF
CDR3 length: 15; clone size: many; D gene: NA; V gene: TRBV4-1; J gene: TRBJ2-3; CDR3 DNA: TGCGCCAGCAGCCAAGATGCGGCAACCACAGATACGCAGTATTTT; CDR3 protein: CASSQDAATTDTQYF
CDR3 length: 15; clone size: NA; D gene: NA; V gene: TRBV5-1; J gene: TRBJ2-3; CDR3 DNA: TGCGCCAGCAGCGCGATACTTTCTAGCACAGATACGCAGTATTTT; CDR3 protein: CASSAILSSTDTQYF
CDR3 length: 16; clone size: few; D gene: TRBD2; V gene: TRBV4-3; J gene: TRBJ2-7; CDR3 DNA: TGCGCCAGCAGCCAGTCTAGACTAGCCCGCTCCTACGAGCAGTACTTC; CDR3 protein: CASSQSRLARSYEQYF
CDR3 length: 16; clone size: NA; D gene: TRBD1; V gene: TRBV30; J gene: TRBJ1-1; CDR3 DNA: TGTGCCTGGAGTTCTTCAATCGGACAGGGGGGCACTGAAGCTTTCTTT; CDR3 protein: CAWSSSIGQGGTEAFF
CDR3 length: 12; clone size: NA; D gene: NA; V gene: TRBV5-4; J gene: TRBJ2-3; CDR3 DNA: TGTGCCAGCAGCTTGGCTGCAGATACGCAGTATTTT; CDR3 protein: CASSLAADTQYF
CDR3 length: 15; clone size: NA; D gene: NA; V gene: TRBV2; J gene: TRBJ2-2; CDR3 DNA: TGTGCCAGCAGGGGAGGAGGGGGCCGCACCGGGGAGCTGTTTTTT; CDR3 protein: CASRGGGGRTGELFF
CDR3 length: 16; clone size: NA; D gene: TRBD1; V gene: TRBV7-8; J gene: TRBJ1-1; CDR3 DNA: TGTGCCAGCAGCTTCGGGACAGGGGCAATGAACACTGAAGCTTTCTTT; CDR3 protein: CASSFGTGAMNTEAFF
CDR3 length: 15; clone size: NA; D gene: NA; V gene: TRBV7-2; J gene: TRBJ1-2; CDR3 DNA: TGTGCCAGCAGCTTAGCATGGAGGGCGGACTATGGCTACACCTTC; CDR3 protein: CASSLAWRADYGYTF
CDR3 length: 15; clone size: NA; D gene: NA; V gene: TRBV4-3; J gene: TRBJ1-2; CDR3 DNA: TGCGCCAGCAGCCAAGATTCGGACAATAACTATGGCTACACCTTC; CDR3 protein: CASSQDSDNNYGYTF
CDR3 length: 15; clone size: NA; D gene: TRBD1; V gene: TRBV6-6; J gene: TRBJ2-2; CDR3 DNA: TGTGCCAGCCGGATCGGGACAGGGTCCACCGGGGAGCTGTTTTTT; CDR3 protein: CASRIGTGSTGELFF
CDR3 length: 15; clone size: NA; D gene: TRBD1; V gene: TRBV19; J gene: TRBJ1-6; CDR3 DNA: TGTGCCAGTAGTACCGGGACAGGGAGATATTCACCCCTCCACTTT; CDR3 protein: CASSTGTGRYSPLHF
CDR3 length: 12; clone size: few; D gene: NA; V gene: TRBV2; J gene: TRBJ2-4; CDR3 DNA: TGTGCCAGCGGGTTTGAGGGAAGCATTCAGTACTTC; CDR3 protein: CASGFEGSIQYF
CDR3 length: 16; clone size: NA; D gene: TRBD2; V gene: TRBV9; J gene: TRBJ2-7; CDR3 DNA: TGTGCCAGCAGCGCAGGAGGGGGACTAGCGGGCCACGAGCAGTACTTC; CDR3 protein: CASSAGGGLAGHEQYF
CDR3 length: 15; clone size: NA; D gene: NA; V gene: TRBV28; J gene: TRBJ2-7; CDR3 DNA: TGTGCCAGCGCGGCTCGATTGACCCTCCGGGACGAGCAGTACTTC; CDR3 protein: CASAARLTLRDEQYF
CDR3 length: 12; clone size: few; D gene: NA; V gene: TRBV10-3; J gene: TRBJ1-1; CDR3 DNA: TGTGCCATCAGTGAACAGGGTGATGAAGCTTTCTTT; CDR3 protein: CAISEQGDEAFF